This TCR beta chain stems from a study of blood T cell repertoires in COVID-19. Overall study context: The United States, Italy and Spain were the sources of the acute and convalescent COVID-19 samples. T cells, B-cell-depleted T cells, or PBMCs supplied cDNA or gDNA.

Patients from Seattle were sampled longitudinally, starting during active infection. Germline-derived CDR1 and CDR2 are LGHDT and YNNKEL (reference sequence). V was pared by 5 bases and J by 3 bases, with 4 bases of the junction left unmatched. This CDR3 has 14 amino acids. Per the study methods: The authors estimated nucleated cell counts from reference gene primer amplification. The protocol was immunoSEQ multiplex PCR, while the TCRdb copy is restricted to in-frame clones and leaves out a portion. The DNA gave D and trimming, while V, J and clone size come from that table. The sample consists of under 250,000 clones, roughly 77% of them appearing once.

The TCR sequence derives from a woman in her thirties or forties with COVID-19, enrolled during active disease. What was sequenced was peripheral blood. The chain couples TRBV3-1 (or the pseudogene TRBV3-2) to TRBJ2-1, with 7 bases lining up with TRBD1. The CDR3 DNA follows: TGTGCCAGCAGCGGACAGGAGAGCTACAATGAGCAGTTCTTC. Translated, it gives CASSGQESYNEQFF.